The 10 T cell receptor beta chains presented below share a single source sample, sequenced in a study of T-cell reconstitution after alpha-beta-depleted transplantation in children. This sample's TCRbeta library carried unique molecular identifier barcodes. TCRdb passed the PCR reads through MiXCR, listing each CDR3 protein once. The table lists about 170,000 distinct CDR3 sequences, 11% of them singletons. Here the sequenced sample was PBMCs, taken before TCRalphabeta/CD19-depleted stem cell transplant. Receptor source: a boy aged 2-15 years with acute myeloid leukemia, due to receive a stem cell transplant.

This clonotype was seen ten or more times. This chain links TRBV7-6 with TRBJ2-5; 9 bases match TRBD2. The CDR3 consists of 17 residues. Germline V gene data show CDR1 as SGHVS and CDR2 as FNYEAQ. The V gene end was trimmed by 1 base and the J gene end by 2 bases; junction bases not matched to a gene: 8. The CDR3 protein is CASSLVGGTSGQETQYF. CDR3 nucleotides: TGTGCCAGCAGCTTAGTAGGCGGAACTAGCGGGCAAGAGACCCAGTACTTC.

This clonotype was observed at least ten times. V is TRBV5-1 and J is TRBJ2-1; 9 bases line up with TRBD1. J gave up 6 bases and V 0 bases, and 7 bases lay outside the gene matches. Looked up from germline, CDR1 is SGHRS and CDR2 is YFSETQ. The CDR3 length is 16 residues. The CDR3 region is CASSLAGDRVVNEQFF. CDR3 in DNA: TGCGCCAGCAGCTTGGCCGGGGACAGGGTGGTCAATGAGCAGTTCTTC.

This clonotype appeared many times. This chain links TRBV10-3 with TRBJ1-2; D perhaps matches TRBD1 (6 bases). This CDR3 contains 20 residues. Germline V lookup: CDR1 ENHRY, CDR2 SYGVKD. Between the trimmed V and J ends, which lost 0 bases and 0 bases, there was a span of 23 bases. CDR3 protein: CAISESKMLRTEKANYGYTF. Written as DNA, the CDR3 is TGTGCCATCAGTGAGTCTAAGATGCTTCGGACAGAGAAAGCTAACTATGGCTACACCTTC.

In its sample, this clonotype was seen many times. The chain couples TRBV5-1 to TRBJ1-1, with D unclear. The CDR3 spans 15 residues. The germline V and J ends were trimmed by 6 bases and 4 bases, with 19 bases remaining between them. Per germline, CDR1 SGHRS and CDR2 YFSETQ. The CDR3 sequence: CASTVGTLFGTEAFF. The CDR3 DNA sequence: TGCGCCAGCACGGTAGGTACCCTTTTTGGCACTGAAGCTTTCTTT.

This clonotype was detected ten times or more. V usage is TRBV12-3 or TRBV12-4 and J usage is TRBJ2-3; no reliable D call. V was clipped by 2 bases and J by 5 bases, with 11 bases between them. The CDR3 consists of 14 residues. The CDR3 DNA reads TGTGCCAGCAGTTTATCCGGACCCCGAGATACGCAGTATTTT. This gives the protein CASSLSGPRDTQYF.

In its sample, this clonotype was seen many times. V is TRBV20-1 and J is TRBJ1-2, with D perhaps matching TRBD1 (5 bases). The V and J ends lost 0 bases and 3 bases respectively, with 20 bases between them. CDR1 and CDR2 from the germline V gene are DFQATT and SNEGSKA (reference sequence). This CDR3 is 17 amino acids long. CDR3 sequence reads: CSARDRSRGRGDYGYTF. The CDR3 region has the DNA TGCAGTGCTAGAGATAGATCTCGGGGAAGGGGTGACTATGGCTACACCTTC.

Ten or more counts support this clonotype. The chain is built from TRBV5-1 and TRBJ1-1; D remains unclear. Germline assignment: CDR1 SGHRS and CDR2 YFSETQ. The CDR3 has 11 residues. V lost 4 bases and J 1 base, leaving 2 bases between the germline ends. The CDR3 sequence is CASSKNTEAFF. CDR3 nucleotides: TGCGCCAGCAGCAAGAACACTGAAGCTTTCTTT.

This clonotype came up many times. The chain is built from TRBV27 and TRBJ1-6; unclear D gene. This CDR3 has 17 amino acids. Germline loops: CDR1 MNHEY, CDR2 SMNVEV (reference sequence). V lost 5 bases, J lost 4 bases, and 18 bases lay in between. CDR3 DNA sequence: TGTGCCAGCAGTCCCCGGGTTGGTTTGGGGTATAATTCACCCCTCCACTTT. This encodes CASSPRVGLGYNSPLHF.

Many counts were recorded for this clonotype. CDR3 residues: CASSLFSTDTQYF. The CDR3 nucleotides are TGTGCCAGCAGCTTATTCTCCACAGATACGCAGTATTTT. The chain recombines TRBV7-3 with TRBJ2-3; D unresolved. Trimming removed 2 bases at V and 2 bases at J, with 5 bases between. The CDR3 extends over 13 amino acids. Germline-derived CDR1 and CDR2 are SGHTA and FQGTGA.

The chain has TRBV7-6 and TRBJ2-7, with 7 bases identical to TRBD2. The CDR3 is 14 amino acids. From germline, CDR1 is SGHVS and CDR2 FNYEAQ. Losses at the gene ends were 2 bases for V and 3 bases for J; bases not matched to a gene: 4. The CDR3 DNA follows: TGTGCCAGCAGCTTATTCGAGCGGGACTACGAGCAGTACTTC. It codes for CASSLFERDYEQYF.